What follows are 30 T cell receptor beta chains derived from one specimen sequenced in a study of vaccination and CD4 T cells after COVID-19. Their target antigens are unknown. Treatment here: approximately nine-day PBMC culture with coronavirus spike peptide pools or control peptides (ViraFEST assay). Sequencing of the DNA from cultured CD4+ T cells was carried out with the Oncomine TCR Beta short-read assay. TCRdb called the PCR reads again in MiXCR, with one record for every CDR3 protein. The data contain under 25,000 distinct CDR3 sequences, 60% to 80% of them seen just once; the ten biggest clones take up about 7.1%. Sequenced: CD4+ T cells from blood, cultured in vitro. The receptors were gathered from a human donor who had recovered from COVID-19.

The V gene is TRBV24-1, the J gene TRBJ1-5, with 8 positions matching TRBD1. The CDR3 is 17 amino acids. Looked up from germline, CDR1 is KGHDR and CDR2 is SFDVKD. V trimming: 3 bases; J trimming: 2 bases; junction bases outside the gene matches: 8. DNA for the CDR3: TGTGCCACCAGTGATCAACGGACAGGGTTAGGCAATCAGCCCCAGCATTTT. Protein: CATSDQRTGLGNQPQHF.

CDR3 sequence (DNA): TGTGCCACCAGCAGAGGAGGGGACGCAGATACGCAGTATTTT. As protein: CATSRGGDADTQYF. The V gene is TRBV15, the J gene TRBJ2-3; D may match TRBD1 or TRBD2 (5 bases each). The V end lost 1 base, the J end lost 4 bases, and 9 bases lay between the germline ends. There are 14 residues in the CDR3. The germline gives CDR1 LNHNV, CDR2 YYDKDF (reference sequence).

V and J are TRBV15 and TRBJ2-3; 10 bases are a match to TRBD2. In germline, CDR1 is LNHNV, CDR2 YYDKDF (reference sequence). Unmatched junction bases numbered 15, after V lost 5 bases and J lost 4 bases. The CDR3 totals 18 residues. The chain's CDR3 is CATSRRKREGRLADTQYF. DNA of the CDR3: TGTGCCACCAGCCGAAGAAAGCGGGAGGGCCGATTGGCAGATACGCAGTATTTT.

This chain links TRBV19 with TRBJ2-3; 7 nucleotides line up with TRBD2. Germline CDR1 reads LNHDA; CDR2 reads SQIVND (reference sequence). This CDR3 contains 15 residues. Losses at the gene ends were 7 bases for V and 4 bases for J; bases not matched to a gene: 11. The DNA of the CDR3 is TGTGCCAGTACCTCATGGGGGGGAGAGGCAGATACGCAGTATTTT. Its translation is CASTSWGGEADTQYF.

J is TRBJ1-2 and V is TRBV20-1; D may be TRBD1 (5 bases). Trimming took off 6 bases at V and 2 bases at J, with 16 bases between the two ends. The CDR3 extends over 14 amino acids. The germline CDR1 and CDR2 sequences are DFQATT and SNEGSKA (reference sequence). The CDR3, as DNA: TGCAGTGCCAAGGATCCAGGGCCGAACTATGGCTACACCTTC. Its protein is CSAKDPGPNYGYTF.

This clonotype was counted between two and nine times. The chain has TRBV5-4 and TRBJ2-7; TRBD1 aligns across 8 bases. This CDR3 has 14 amino acids. CDR1 is SGHNT and CDR2 is YYREEE in the germline V gene (reference sequence). V dropped 5 bases and J dropped 6; count of bases not matched to a gene: 10. The chain's CDR3 is CASRSLGQGGEQYF. The CDR3 DNA is TGTGCCAGCAGGTCGCTCGGACAGGGCGGCGAGCAGTACTTC. Using reference TRBV5-4 and TRBJ2-7 for the parts outside the CDR3, the full variable domain is ETGVTQSPTHLIKTRGQQVTLRCSSQSGHNTVSWYQQALGQGPQFIFQYYREEENGRGNFPPRFSGLQFPNYSSELNVNALELDDSALYLCASRSLGQGGEQYFGPGTRLTVT.

The chain carries TRBV19 and TRBJ2-3; unclear D gene. Trimming pared 4 bases from V and 3 bases from J, leaving 8 bases between. Germline assignment: CDR1 LNHDA and CDR2 SQIVND (reference sequence). The CDR3 is 13 residues long. The CDR3 here is CASSTSVTDTQYF. The CDR3 DNA reads TGTGCCAGTAGTACGAGCGTTACAGATACGCAGTATTTT.

The chain uses TRBV6-2 or TRBV6-3 and TRBJ1-1; D is perhaps TRBD1 (5 bases). CDR1 and CDR2 from the germline V gene are MNHEY and SVGEGT. Trimming removed 8 bases from V and 4 bases from J, with 20 bases in between. The CDR3 totals 15 residues. Here the CDR3 reads CASGMGPLGGTEAFF. CDR3 DNA: TGTGCCAGCGGGATGGGGCCGCTGGGAGGCACTGAAGCTTTCTTT.

The chain links TRBV5-5 to TRBJ1-1; no firm D call. Germline lookup yields CDR1 SGHKS and CDR2 YYEKEE (reference sequence). Trimming took 0 bases from V and 4 from J, leaving 7 bases between them. The CDR3 has 13 amino acids. The CDR3 region is CASSLVARTEAFF. CDR3 nucleotides: TGTGCCAGCAGCTTGGTTGCCCGCACTGAAGCTTTCTTT.

The J gene is TRBJ2-2, the V gene TRBV7-2; D gene uncertain. Germline CDR1 reads SGHTA; CDR2 reads FQGNSA. V shed 7 bases and J shed 7 bases, with 16 bases lying between them. The CDR3 is 14 residues long. For the CDR3, the DNA is TGTGCCAGCACCTACGCTTCGTTAATCGGGGAGCTGTTTTTT. Its translation is CASTYASLIGELFF.

This clonotype was found a few times. V gene TRBV20-1 combines with J gene TRBJ2-3; the D gene is possibly TRBD2 (6 bases). The V gene's germline CDR1 is DFQATT and CDR2 SNEGSKA (reference sequence). The CDR3 is 13 residues long. Trimming cost V 2 bases and J 4 bases, with 10 bases left between them. The CDR3 reads CSARREFADTQYF. The DNA for the CDR3 is TGCAGTGCTAGACGGGAGTTCGCAGATACGCAGTATTTT.

The chain is built from TRBV6-5 and TRBJ1-1; D gene ambiguous. Trimming took 3 bases from V and 6 from J, leaving 14 bases between them. Germline V CDR1 and CDR2: MNHEY, SVGAGI. There are 14 residues in the CDR3. The CDR3 reads CASSYSGGRAEAFF. The CDR3 DNA follows: TGTGCCAGCAGTTATTCCGGAGGTAGGGCTGAAGCTTTCTTT.

V gene TRBV12-3 or TRBV12-4 combines with J gene TRBJ1-1; weak D call: TRBD1 (5 bases). The CDR3 loop spans 13 amino acids. Trimming removed 0 bases from V and 4 bases from J, with 6 bases in between. Written as DNA, the CDR3 is TGTGCCAGCAGTTTAGCAGGGGTCACTGAAGCTTTCTTT. Amino acid sequence: CASSLAGVTEAFF.

This clonotype has a handful of counts. This rearrangement joins TRBV7-9 to TRBJ1-3; D not certain. Trimming removed 5 bases at V and 0 bases at J, with 11 bases between. Germline CDR1 SEHNR, CDR2 FQNEAQ (reference sequence). This CDR3 comprises 15 residues. The DNA of the CDR3 is TGTGCCAGCAGCGCAGTACAGTCCTCTGGAAACACCATATATTTT. Amino acid sequence: CASSAVQSSGNTIYF. Drawing the rest from reference TRBV7-9 and TRBJ1-3, the complete variable domain is DTGVSQNPRHKITKRGQNVTFRCDPISEHNRLYWYRQTLGQGPEFLTYFQNEAQLEKSRLLSDRFSAERPKGSFSTLEIQRTEQGDSAMYLCASSAVQSSGNTIYFGEGSWLTVV.

V and J are TRBV6-2 or TRBV6-3 and TRBJ2-5, with 7 nucleotides matching TRBD2. The V segment lost 2 bases and the J segment 4 bases; nucleotides outside the gene matches: 7. CDR1 is MNHEY, CDR2 SVGEGT, per germline. The CDR3 is 15 residues long. This CDR3 reads CASSYRGSGSETQYF. The CDR3 DNA reads TGTGCCAGCAGTTACCGCGGGAGCGGGTCAGAGACCCAGTACTTC.

The J gene is TRBJ2-2, the V gene TRBV28; D uncertain. Trimming stripped 0 bases from V and 0 bases from J, with 8 bases between. Per germline, CDR1 MDHEN and CDR2 SYDVKM. The CDR3 sequence is 16 residues long. The CDR3 nucleotides read TGTGCCAGCAGTTTATGGGGGTTGGCGAACACCGGGGAGCTGTTTTTT. Translated, it gives CASSLWGLANTGELFF. Full variable domain (remainder filled in from reference TRBV28 and TRBJ2-2): DVKVTQSSRYLVKRTGEKVFLECVQDMDHENMFWYRQDPGLGLRLIYFSYDVKMKEKGDIPEGYSVSREKKERFSLILESASTNQTSMYLCASSLWGLANTGELFFGEGSRLTVL.

The genes are TRBV7-2 and TRBJ2-7, with 7 bases that match TRBD1. Trimming at V came to 5 bases and at J to 5 bases, leaving 9 bases not matched to a gene. This CDR3 contains 14 residues. CDR1 is SGHTA and CDR2 is FQGNSA in the germline V gene. CDR3 in DNA: TGTGCCAGCAGCCCTCCCCTTACAGGGGACGAGCAGTACTTC. Protein product: CASSPPLTGDEQYF. Complete variable domain (other parts from reference TRBV7-2 and TRBJ2-7): GAGVSQSPSNKVTEKGKDVELRCDPISGHTALYWYRQSLGQGLEFLIYFQGNSAPDKSGLPSDRFSAERTGGSVSTLTIQRTQQEDSAVYLCASSPPLTGDEQYFGPGTRLTVT.

This clonotype has a handful of counts. This chain links TRBV15 with TRBJ1-5; the D is unclear. Germline CDR1 reads LNHNV; CDR2 reads YYDKDF (reference sequence). The CDR3 runs to 13 residues. Trimming removed 8 bases from V and 3 bases from J, with 11 bases in between. CDR3 region: CATGRRYNQPQHF. The CDR3 coding sequence is TGTGCCACCGGAAGGAGGTACAATCAGCCCCAGCATTTT.

V and J are TRBV6-1 and TRBJ2-1; D ambiguous. CDR3 length: 8 residues. V lost 8 bases and J 15 bases, leaving 8 bases between the germline ends. Germline loops: CDR1 MNHNS, CDR2 SASEGT. The chain's CDR3 is CASLRPFF. In nucleotides, the CDR3 is TGTGCCAGCCTAAGACCGTTCTTC.

This clonotype turned up a few times. In DNA form, the CDR3 reads TGTGCCGCACAGGGGGGGAGCACTGAAGCTTTCTTT. It is translated as CAAQGGSTEAFF. J is TRBJ1-1 and V is TRBV24-1, with 8 bases fitting TRBD1. This CDR3 comprises 12 residues. Germline V lookup: CDR1 KGHDR, CDR2 SFDVKD. The V gene end was trimmed by 12 bases and the J gene end by 4 bases; junction bases not matched to a gene: 6.

The chain carries TRBV6-5 and TRBJ2-4, with a weak D call TRBD2 (7 bases). Germline V gene sequence: CDR1 MNHEY, CDR2 SVGAGI. The CDR3 is 17 residues long. V was clipped by 3 bases and J by 7 bases, with 22 bases between them. The CDR3 nucleotides read TGTGCCAGCAGTTATCAGGGGTCGCGGGGGCGGCGGAACATTCAGTACTTC. Residues: CASSYQGSRGRRNIQYF.

This chain uses TRBV28 with TRBJ2-7, with D maybe TRBD2 (6 bases). The CDR3 loop spans 15 amino acids. Germline CDR1 and CDR2: MDHEN and SYDVKM. With 3 bases removed from V and 0 bases from J, the gap between germline ends came to 12 bases. The CDR3 DNA follows: TGTGCCAGCAGTTTTGGAGGGAGCCGCTCCTACGAGCAGTACTTC. This sequence encodes CASSFGGSRSYEQYF.

V gene TRBV6-1 combines with J gene TRBJ1-2, with TRBD1 as a possible D gene (5 bases). The CDR3 is 13 amino acids. From germline, CDR1 is MNHNS and CDR2 SASEGT. V shed 6 bases and J shed 2 bases, with 10 bases lying between them. The CDR3 loop reads CASRLTVNYGYTF. In DNA form, the CDR3 reads TGTGCCAGCAGACTGACAGTAAACTATGGCTACACCTTC.

This clonotype was counted once. V usage is TRBV30 and J usage is TRBJ2-7, with TRBD2 matching over 7 bases. This CDR3 is built from 14 residues. Germline CDR1 and CDR2: GTSNPN and SVGIG (reference sequence). After removal of 2 bases from V and 4 bases from J, the junction contained 8 bases not matched to a gene. The CDR3 spells CAWSWGGRRYEQYF. The CDR3 nucleotides read TGTGCCTGGAGTTGGGGGGGTAGGCGATACGAGCAGTACTTC.

J is TRBJ1-1 and V is TRBV6-1; 8 bases map to TRBD1. The germline gives CDR1 MNHNS, CDR2 SASEGT. V was pared by 4 bases and J by 4 bases, with 14 bases of the junction left unmatched. The CDR3 loop spans 17 amino acids. This CDR3 is CASSGRDRYYLGTEAFF. The CDR3 DNA reads as TGTGCCAGCAGTGGCCGGGACAGGTACTATCTGGGCACTGAAGCTTTCTTT.

This clonotype was seen only a few times. The CDR3 is CASSYPLGGSLSYEQYF. CDR3 sequence (DNA): TGTGCCAGCAGTTATCCCCTCGGCGGGAGTCTTTCCTACGAGCAGTACTTC. This chain connects TRBV6-2 or TRBV6-3 to TRBJ2-7, with 7 nucleotides matching TRBD2. J was trimmed by 1 base and V by 3 bases; bases with no gene match: 12. There are 17 residues in the CDR3. CDR1 and CDR2 (germline): MNHEY, SVGEGT.

The chain employs TRBV6-2 or TRBV6-3 and TRBJ2-4; D possibly corresponds to TRBD2 (5 bases). The V end lost 6 bases, the J end lost 3 bases, and 15 bases lay between the germline ends. The CDR3 contains 15 residues. The germline CDR1 and CDR2 sequences are MNHEY and SVGEGT. The CDR3 loop is CASRHREQVKNIQYF. The CDR3, as DNA: TGTGCCAGCAGACACCGGGAACAAGTCAAAAACATTCAGTACTTC.

The chain carries TRBV24-1 and TRBJ2-1; either TRBD1 or TRBD2 may fit D (5 bases each). The length of the CDR3 is 14 residues. Looked up from germline, CDR1 is KGHDR and CDR2 is SFDVKD. Trimming shortened V by 0 bases and J by 6 bases, and 8 bases separated the two germline ends. CDR3 amino acids: CATSDLEGSNEQFF. DNA of the CDR3: TGTGCCACCAGTGATTTGGAGGGGAGCAATGAGCAGTTCTTC.

The chain combines TRBV20-1 with TRBJ2-2; D possibly corresponds to TRBD2 (6 bases). The germline gives CDR1 DFQATT, CDR2 SNEGSKA (reference sequence). The length of the CDR3 is 15 residues. The V and J ends lost 5 bases and 6 bases respectively, with 19 bases between them. CDR3 loop: CSAGGTTGVSGELFF. The CDR3 coding sequence is TGCAGTGCTGGAGGGACCACAGGAGTCTCCGGGGAGCTGTTTTTT.

The gene calls are TRBV7-9 and TRBJ2-1; D could derive from TRBD1 or TRBD2 (5 bases each). Looked up from germline, CDR1 is SEHNR and CDR2 is FQNEAQ (reference sequence). The V gene lost 1 base and the J gene lost 0 bases, with 16 bases spanning the gap. The CDR3 extends over 18 amino acids. The CDR3 sequence is CASSLGGTAKLSYNEQFF. The CDR3 DNA reads TGTGCCAGCAGCTTAGGGGGGACGGCTAAGCTCTCCTACAATGAGCAGTTCTTC.